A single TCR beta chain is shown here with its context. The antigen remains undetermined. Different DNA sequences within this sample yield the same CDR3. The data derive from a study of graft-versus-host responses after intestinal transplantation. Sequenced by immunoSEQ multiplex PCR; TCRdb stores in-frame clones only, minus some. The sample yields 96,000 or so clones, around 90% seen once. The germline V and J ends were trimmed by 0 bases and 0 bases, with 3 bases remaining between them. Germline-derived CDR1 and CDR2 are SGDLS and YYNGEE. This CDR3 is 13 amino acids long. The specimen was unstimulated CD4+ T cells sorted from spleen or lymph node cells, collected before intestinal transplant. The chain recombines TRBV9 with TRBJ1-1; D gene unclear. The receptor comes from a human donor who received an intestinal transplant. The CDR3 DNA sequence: TGTGCCAGCAGCGTAGCCGTGAACACTGAAGCTTTCTTT. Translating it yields CASSVAVNTEAFF.